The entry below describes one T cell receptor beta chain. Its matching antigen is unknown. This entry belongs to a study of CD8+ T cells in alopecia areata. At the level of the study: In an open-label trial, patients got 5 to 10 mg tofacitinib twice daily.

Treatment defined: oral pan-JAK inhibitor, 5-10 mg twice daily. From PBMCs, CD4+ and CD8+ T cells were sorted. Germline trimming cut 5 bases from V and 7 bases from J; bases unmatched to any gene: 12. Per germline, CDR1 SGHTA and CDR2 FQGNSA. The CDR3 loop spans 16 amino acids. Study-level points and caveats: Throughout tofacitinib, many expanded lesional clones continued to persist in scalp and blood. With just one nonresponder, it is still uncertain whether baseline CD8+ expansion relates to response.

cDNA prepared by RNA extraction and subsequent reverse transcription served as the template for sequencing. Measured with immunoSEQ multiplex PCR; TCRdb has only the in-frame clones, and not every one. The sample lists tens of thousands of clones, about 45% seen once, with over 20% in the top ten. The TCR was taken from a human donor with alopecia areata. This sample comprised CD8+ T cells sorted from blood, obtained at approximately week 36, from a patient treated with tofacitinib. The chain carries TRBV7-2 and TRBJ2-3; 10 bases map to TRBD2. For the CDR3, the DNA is TGTGCCAGCAGCACCAGCCTAGCGGGAGAGCGATATACGCAGTATTTT. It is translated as CASSTSLAGERYTQYF. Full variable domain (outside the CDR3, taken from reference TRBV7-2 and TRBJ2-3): GAGVSQSPSNKVTEKGKDVELRCDPISGHTALYWYRQSLGQGLEFLIYFQGNSAPDKSGLPSDRFSAERTGGSVSTLTIQRTQQEDSAVYLCASSTSLAGERYTQYFGPGTRLTVL.